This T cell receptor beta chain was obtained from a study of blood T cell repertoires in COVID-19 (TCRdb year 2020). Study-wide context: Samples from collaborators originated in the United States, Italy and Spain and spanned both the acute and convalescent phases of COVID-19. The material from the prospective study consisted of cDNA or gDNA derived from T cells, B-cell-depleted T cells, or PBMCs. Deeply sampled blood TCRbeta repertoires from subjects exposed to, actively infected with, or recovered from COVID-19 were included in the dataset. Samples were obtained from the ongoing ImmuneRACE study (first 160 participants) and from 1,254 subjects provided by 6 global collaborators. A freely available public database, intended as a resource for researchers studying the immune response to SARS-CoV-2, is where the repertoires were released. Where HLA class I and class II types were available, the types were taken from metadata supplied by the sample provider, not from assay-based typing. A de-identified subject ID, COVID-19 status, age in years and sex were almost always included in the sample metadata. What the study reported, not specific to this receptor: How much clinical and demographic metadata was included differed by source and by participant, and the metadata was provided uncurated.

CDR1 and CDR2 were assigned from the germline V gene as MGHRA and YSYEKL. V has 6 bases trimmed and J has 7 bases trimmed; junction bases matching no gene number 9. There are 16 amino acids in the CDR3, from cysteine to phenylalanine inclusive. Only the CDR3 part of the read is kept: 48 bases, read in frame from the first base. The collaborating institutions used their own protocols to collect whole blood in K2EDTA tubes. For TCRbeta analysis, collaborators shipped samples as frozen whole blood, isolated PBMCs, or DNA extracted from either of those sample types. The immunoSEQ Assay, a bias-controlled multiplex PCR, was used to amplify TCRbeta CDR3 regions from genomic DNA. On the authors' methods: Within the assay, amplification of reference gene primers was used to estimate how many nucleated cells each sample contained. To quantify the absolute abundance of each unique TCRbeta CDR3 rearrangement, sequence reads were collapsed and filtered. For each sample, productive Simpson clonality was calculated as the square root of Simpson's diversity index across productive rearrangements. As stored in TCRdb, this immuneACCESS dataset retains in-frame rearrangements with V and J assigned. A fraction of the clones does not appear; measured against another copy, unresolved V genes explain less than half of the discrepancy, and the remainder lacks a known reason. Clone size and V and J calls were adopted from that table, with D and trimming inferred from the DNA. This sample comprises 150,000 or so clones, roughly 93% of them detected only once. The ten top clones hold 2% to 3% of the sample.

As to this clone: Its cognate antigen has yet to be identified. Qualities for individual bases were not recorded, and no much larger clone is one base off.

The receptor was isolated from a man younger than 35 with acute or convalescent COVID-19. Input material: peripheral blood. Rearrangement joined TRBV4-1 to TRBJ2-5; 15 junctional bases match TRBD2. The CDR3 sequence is CASSRPGLAGGGTQYF. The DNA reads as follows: TGCGCCAGCAGTCGGCCGGGACTAGCGGGAGGAGGGACCCAGTACTTC.